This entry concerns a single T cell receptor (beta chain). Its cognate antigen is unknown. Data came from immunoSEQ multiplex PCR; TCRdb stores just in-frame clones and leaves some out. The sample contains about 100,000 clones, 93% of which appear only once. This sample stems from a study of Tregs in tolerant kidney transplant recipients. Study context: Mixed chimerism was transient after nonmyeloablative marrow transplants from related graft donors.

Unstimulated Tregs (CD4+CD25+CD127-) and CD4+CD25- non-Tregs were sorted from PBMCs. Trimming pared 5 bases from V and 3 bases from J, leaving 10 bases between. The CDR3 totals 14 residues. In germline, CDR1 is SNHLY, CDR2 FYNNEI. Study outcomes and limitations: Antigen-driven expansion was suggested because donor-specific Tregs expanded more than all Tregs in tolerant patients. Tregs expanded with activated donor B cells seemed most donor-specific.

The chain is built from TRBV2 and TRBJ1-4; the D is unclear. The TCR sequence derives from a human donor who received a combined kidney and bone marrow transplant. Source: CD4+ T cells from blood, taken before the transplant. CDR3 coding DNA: TGTGCCAGCAGTCCTAGGGAGGCTAATGAAAAACTGTTTTTT. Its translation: CASSPREANEKLFF. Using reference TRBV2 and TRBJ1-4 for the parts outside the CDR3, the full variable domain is EPEVTQTPSHQVTQMGQEVILRCVPISNHLYFYWYRQILGQKVEFLVSFYNNEISEKSEIFDDQFSVERPDGSNFTLKIRSTKLEDSAMYFCASSPREANEKLFFGSGTQLSVL.